The entry below gives a single T cell receptor beta chain sequence along with its context. Its antigen is unknown. V was trimmed by 1 base and J by 1 base, leaving 11 bases between them. This CDR3 is built from 15 residues. Per the germline V gene, CDR1 is GTSNPN and CDR2 is SVGIG (reference sequence). The time point denotes: sample taken at primary tumor resection. The donors were 72 patients with non-small cell lung cancer that was early-stage and untreated. Tumor, nontumor lung or frozen PBMC supplied whole RNA, sequenced without sorting. The data originate from a study of spatial heterogeneity in lung cancer. Overall study: Detected sequences consistently included more beta-chain ones than alpha-chain ones. Tumor-region TCR transcript counts correlated strongly with a T cell module score from matched bulk RNA-seq.

Study-level results: Counts that tracked tumor mutation counts were those of expanded intratumoral alpha and beta TCRs.

Via MiXCR, TCRdb re-called the 5' RACE reads, giving one row per CDR3 protein. In the table there are about 2,600 distinct CDR3 sequences, around 6.8% of which are singletons. This clonotype was obtained from a female donor with early-stage non-small cell lung cancer. Source: lung tumor tissue, taken at surgery. V gene TRBV30 combines with J gene TRBJ1-5, with TRBD1 as a possible D gene (5 bases). CDR3 coding DNA: TGTGCCTGGAGTGCAGGGTGGGGAAGCAATCAGCCCCAGCATTTT. Amino acids: CAWSAGWGSNQPQHF.